This T cell receptor beta chain was identified in a study of PD-1 blockade in classical Hodgkin lymphoma. Noted time point: newly diagnosed, previously untreated cHL patient sample. Trimming took off 7 bases at V and 4 bases at J, with 23 bases between the two ends. CDR1 and CDR2 (germline): SEHNR, FQNEAQ (reference sequence). There are 16 residues in the CDR3. Sequenced by immunoSEQ multiplex PCR; TCRdb stores in-frame clones only, minus some. The sample contains around 17,000 clones, approximately 84% of which appear only once. The sequence came from a human donor with classical Hodgkin lymphoma. The V and J genes are TRBV7-9 and TRBJ2-7; D not certain. The material sequenced was peripheral blood mononuclear cells (PBMCs). The CDR3 sequence is CASIQGLGSSAYEQYF. CDR3 bases: TGTGCCAGCATCCAAGGGTTGGGCAGTTCGGCTTACGAGCAGTACTTC.